The clone carrying this T cell receptor beta chain showed up just a few times. Antigen specificity is unknown. The sample originates from a study of cytomegalovirus exposure and HLA in healthy donors. In the PCR, 60 Vbeta and 13 Jbeta primers were used. Libraries were prepared by immunoSEQ multiplex PCR; TCRdb keeps only in-frame clonotypes and omits some of them. Of under 200,000 clones in the sample, over 70% were seen once. The study's findings and limits: In a later analysis, V- and J-gene trimming of beta chains associated with a DCLRE1C missense variant, replicated independently.

The germline CDR1 and CDR2 sequences are MNHNY and SVGAGI (reference sequence). CDR3 length: 13 amino acids. The germline V and J ends were trimmed by 0 bases and 9 bases, with 6 bases remaining between them. The sequence was collected from a woman in her 50s in good health and CMV-seropositive. Sequenced: PBMCs. This chain uses TRBV6-6 with TRBJ1-6; D gene ambiguous. The CDR3 region is CASSYSEGSPLHF. CDR3 bases: TGTGCCAGCAGTTACTCGGAGGGTTCACCCCTCCACTTT.